This T cell receptor beta chain appears in the sequencing data of a study of cytomegalovirus exposure and HLA in healthy donors. 60 Vbeta and 13 Jbeta primers were used in PCR. Libraries were prepared by immunoSEQ multiplex PCR; TCRdb keeps only in-frame clonotypes and omits some of them. The sample lists 100,000 to 140,000 clones, under 85% occurring once. Comments on this clone: Antigen: not known.

General study points: While the bulk of TCR sequences proved rare, some public TCRs turned up in many donors.

The V gene's germline CDR1 is SGHDN and CDR2 FVKESK. Unmatched junction bases numbered 7, after V lost 1 base and J lost 5 bases. The CDR3 is 15 residues long. The chain has TRBV14 and TRBJ2-7; 8 bases line up with TRBD1. This clonotype was sampled from a male donor in good health and CMV-seronegative. Sequencing was carried out using PBMCs. For the CDR3, the DNA is TGTGCCAGCAGCCAAGCACGGACAGGGCCCCACGAGCAGTACTTC. Encoded protein: CASSQARTGPHEQYF.